The clone carrying this T cell receptor beta chain was seen just once. What it recognizes is unknown. The junction and the germline gene differ at one end; a read error may be behind it. The protocol was immunoSEQ multiplex PCR, while the TCRdb copy is restricted to in-frame clones and leaves out a portion. The data contain around 170,000 clones, approximately 90% of them singletons. This specimen belongs to a study of cytomegalovirus exposure and HLA in healthy donors. The wider study: The 90 to 150 validation repertoires and the roughly 690 first-cohort repertoires shared a platform, a later analysis reported.

The germline gives CDR1 DFQATT, CDR2 SNEGSKA (reference sequence). The CDR3 runs to 11 residues. Study-level points and caveats: The study designated fewer than 200 TCR beta chains cytomegalovirus-associated. That first-cohort TCR clusters tended to co-occur in the 90 to 150 validation repertoires was found in a later analysis.

The chain carries TRBV20-1 and TRBJ2-1; TRBD1 aligns across 7 bases. The clonotype was recovered from a man between 18 and 29 years old in good health and CMV-seronegative. The sample was PBMCs. The CDR3 protein is CSARVDRVPLF. The CDR3 bases are TGCAGTGCTAGAGTAGACAGGGTTCCCCTCTTC.